The T cell receptor (beta chain) described here comes from a study of shared clonotypes between healthy human individuals (dated by TCRdb to the early 2020s). With respect to the entire study: The cohort included three men and two women between 18 and 49 years of age. Per donor, three plates each were used for CD4 naive and CD4 memory, two for CD8 naive, and one for CD8 memory. To estimate repertoire size and how much clonotype sharing occurs between individuals, the study deeply sequenced the blood TCR repertoires of several healthy adults. Different laboratories and diverse techniques were used to prepare libraries and sequence TCR repertoires, to increase sequencing depth and limit assay-specific biases. Per donor, leukapheresis produced somewhere between about 0.94 and 9.5 billion PBMCs. Overall results and qualifications from the work: Because the study included a small number of donors, the genetic and exposure-history diversity represented was limited. Roughly 5% of naive CD4, roughly 3.6% of naive CD8, roughly 2.4% of memory CD4, and over 0.35% of memory CD8 clonotypes were shared across a few donors. Clonotypes shared by all four sorted-subset donors showed higher generation probabilities than non-shared clonotypes. Pairwise subsampling indicated that sequencing depth was expected to affect the degree of clonotype sharing among donors. Naive subsets generally had larger estimated clonotype richness than memory subsets. Only blood was sampled, and tissue TCR repertoires likely differ from those in blood. Even with the large sequencing depth, rarefaction of the sorted-subset datasets indicated that sequencing was incomplete.

CDR1 and CDR2 are read off the germline V gene as LGHNA and YSLEER. The CDR3 measures 17 amino acids from cysteine to phenylalanine. Only the CDR3 DNA stays, 51 bases, in frame from base 1. Comment on this clone: The target of this receptor is not known. No much larger clone is present one base from it, and per-base qualities are unavailable.

CD8 naive samples were obtained by positive selection for CCR7 among CD45RO-negative cells, yielding a CD45RA+CCR7+ population from which TemRA cells were excluded. Donors were healthy HIV-negative adults with no recently reported acute infections or vaccinations. Only Caucasian adults living in Nashville, Tennessee, USA were represented among the donors. Blood was collected by leukapheresis, and PBMCs were isolated by Ficoll-Histopaque density gradient centrifugation and then cryopreserved in liquid nitrogen vapor phase. Purity and quantity of every magnetically sorted T cell population were checked by analytical flow cytometry. From each sorted fraction, genomic DNA was isolated and quantified by UV absorbance on a Nanodrop 2000c. TCR CDR3 regions were amplified from genomic DNA by multiplex PCR using the deep immunoSEQ assay. For each cell subset, the extracted genomic DNA was distributed evenly across all wells of several immunoSEQ 96-well plates, and each plate served as one replicate. Each replicate PCR for sorted subsets received approximately 200 ng genomic DNA, equal to tens of thousands of T cell genomes. Purified libraries were measured with a Qubit 3.0 fluorometer, size-checked on a Bioanalyzer 2100, and measured again with the KAPA Library Quantification kit. Every immunoSEQ 96-well plate was sequenced on a separate single-read 150-cycle Illumina NextSeq 550 flow cell. The original methods were these. Because the immunoSEQ output held only junctional sequences and lacked quality scores, the filtering could not match the filtering applied to full-length reads. Sequences were annotated with PyIR, a Python wrapper for IgBLAST v1.9, using IMGT germline references to assign V/J genes and CDR3. Reads were filtered out if the reads had weak V/J assignments (E-value above 1e-6), no CDR3, stop codons, out-of-frame junctions, or ambiguous translated residues. V3J clonotypes were defined by identical inferred V gene, J gene, and CDR3 amino acid sequence. Percentage overlap between repertoires was computed as shared unique clonotypes divided by the size of the smaller repertoire. RTK rarefaction, the Chao1 estimator, and Recon v2.1 estimates of unobserved clonotypes were used to assess repertoire richness. For all TCRbeta clonotypes obtained by the gDNA method from a handful of donors, generation probabilities were computed with OLGA. TCRdb limited this immuneACCESS table to in-frame rearrangements with V and J called. A share of clones is missing; checked studies link under half to unresolved V genes, and the rest is unexplained. V, J and clone size are those of that table, while D and trimming were read from the DNA. The sample records millions of clones, approximately 94% of which are singletons. The ten largest clones add up to about 1.1% of the sample.

The sequencing input was naive CD8+ T cells sorted from blood. Sample cell subset or site, as interpreted from the label and publication: CD45RA+CCR7+. The source of this sequence is a man between 18 and 35 years old in good health. The chain couples TRBV4-3 to TRBJ2-7, and TRBD1 aligns with 9 junction nucleotides. DNA sequence: TGCGCGCTTGTCCTGGGTCCAAAACAGGGGGCCATTTACGAGCAGTACTTC. Its protein product is CALVLGPKQGAIYEQYF.